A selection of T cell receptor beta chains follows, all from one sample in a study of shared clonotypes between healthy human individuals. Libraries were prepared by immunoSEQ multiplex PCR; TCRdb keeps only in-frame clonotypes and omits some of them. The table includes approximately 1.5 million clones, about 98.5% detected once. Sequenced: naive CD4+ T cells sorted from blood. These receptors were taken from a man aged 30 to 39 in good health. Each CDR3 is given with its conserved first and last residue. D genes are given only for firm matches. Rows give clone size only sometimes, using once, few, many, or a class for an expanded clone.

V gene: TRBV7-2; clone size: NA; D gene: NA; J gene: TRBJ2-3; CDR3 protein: CASSSTGGEDTQYF; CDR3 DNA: TGTGCCAGCAGCTCTACAGGGGGGGAGGATACGCAGTATTTT
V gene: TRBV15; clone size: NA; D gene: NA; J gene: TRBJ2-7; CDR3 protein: CATSRDGGLPAYEQYF; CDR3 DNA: TGTGCCACCAGCAGAGATGGTGGACTTCCAGCCTACGAGCAGTACTTC
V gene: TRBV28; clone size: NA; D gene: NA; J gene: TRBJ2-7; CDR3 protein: CASSPRGEQYF; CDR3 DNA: TGTGCCAGCAGCCCCCGGGGCGAGCAGTACTTC
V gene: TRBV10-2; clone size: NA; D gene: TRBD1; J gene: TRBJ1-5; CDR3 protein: CASSPGTGGGQPQHF; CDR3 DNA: TGCGCCAGCAGCCCCGGGACAGGGGGCGGGCAGCCCCAGCATTTT
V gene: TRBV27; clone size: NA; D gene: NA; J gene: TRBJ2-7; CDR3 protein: CASRLYSTGKDFYEQYF; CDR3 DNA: TGTGCCAGCAGGCTATACTCCACAGGGAAGGATTTCTACGAGCAGTACTTC
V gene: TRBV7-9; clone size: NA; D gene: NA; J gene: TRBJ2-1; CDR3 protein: CASSSPQRTKQFF; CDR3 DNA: TGTGCCAGCAGCTCACCGCAGCGGACTAAGCAGTTCTTC
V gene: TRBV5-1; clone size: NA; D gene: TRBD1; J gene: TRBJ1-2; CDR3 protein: CASSRGQGFNYGYTF; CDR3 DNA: TGCGCCAGCAGCCGTGGACAGGGGTTTAACTATGGCTACACCTTC
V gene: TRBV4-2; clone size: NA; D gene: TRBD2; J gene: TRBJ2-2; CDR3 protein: CASSLQRGRADTGELFF; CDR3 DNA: TGTGCCAGCAGCCTTCAACGAGGGAGGGCCGACACCGGGGAGCTGTTTTTT
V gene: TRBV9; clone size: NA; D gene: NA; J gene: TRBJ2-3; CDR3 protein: CASSVVGDTQYF; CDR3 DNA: TGTGCCAGCAGCGTAGTTGGTGATACGCAGTATTTT
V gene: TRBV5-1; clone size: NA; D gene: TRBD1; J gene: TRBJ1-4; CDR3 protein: CASSGAGTANEKLFF; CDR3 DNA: TGCGCCAGCAGCGGCGCCGGGACAGCTAATGAAAAACTGTTTTTT
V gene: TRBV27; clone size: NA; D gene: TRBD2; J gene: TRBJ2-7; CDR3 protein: CASKPSGIYEQYF; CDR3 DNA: TGTGCCAGCAAGCCTAGCGGAATCTACGAGCAGTACTTC
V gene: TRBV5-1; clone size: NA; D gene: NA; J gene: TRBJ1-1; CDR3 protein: CASRLDGEGWTEAFF; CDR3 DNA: TGCGCCAGCAGACTGGATGGGGAAGGCTGGACTGAAGCTTTCTTT
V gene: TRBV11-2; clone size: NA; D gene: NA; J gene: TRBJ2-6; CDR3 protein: CASSSPPGTGSGANVLTF; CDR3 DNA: TGTGCCAGCAGCTCGCCACCCGGGACGGGCTCTGGGGCCAACGTCCTGACTTTC
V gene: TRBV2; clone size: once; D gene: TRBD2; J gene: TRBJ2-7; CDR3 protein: CASTELAGGHRQYF; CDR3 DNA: TGTGCCAGCACCGAACTAGCGGGAGGGCATCGGCAGTACTTC
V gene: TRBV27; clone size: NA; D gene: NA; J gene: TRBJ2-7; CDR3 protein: CASSLREGDEQYF; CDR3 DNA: TGTGCCAGCAGTTTAAGGGAGGGGGACGAGCAGTACTTC
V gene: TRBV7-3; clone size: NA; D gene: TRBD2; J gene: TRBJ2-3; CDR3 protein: CASSRASGSFSTDTQYF; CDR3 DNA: TGTGCCAGCAGCCGCGCTAGCGGGAGTTTTTCCACAGATACGCAGTATTTT
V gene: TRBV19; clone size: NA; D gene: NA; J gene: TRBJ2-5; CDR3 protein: CASSEGLFGTQYF; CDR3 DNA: TGTGCCAGTAGTGAGGGACTCTTCGGGACCCAGTACTTC
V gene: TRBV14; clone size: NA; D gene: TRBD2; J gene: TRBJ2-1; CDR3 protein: CASSQDFLAGINEQFF; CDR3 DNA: TGTGCCAGCAGCCAAGATTTCCTAGCGGGAATAAATGAGCAGTTCTTC
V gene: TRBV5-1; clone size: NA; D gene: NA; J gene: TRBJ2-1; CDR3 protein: CASSLGGRGGDEQFF; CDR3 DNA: TGCGCCAGCAGCTTGGGAGGCAGGGGAGGGGATGAGCAGTTCTTC
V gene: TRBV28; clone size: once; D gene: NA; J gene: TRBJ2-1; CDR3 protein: CASRGLTEFNEQFF; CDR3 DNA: TGTGCCAGCAGAGGCTTGACCGAATTCAATGAGCAGTTCTTC
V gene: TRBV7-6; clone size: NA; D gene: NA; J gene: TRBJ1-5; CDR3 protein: CASSLGEGNQPQHF; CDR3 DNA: TGTGCCAGCAGCTTAGGGGAGGGCAATCAGCCCCAGCATTTT
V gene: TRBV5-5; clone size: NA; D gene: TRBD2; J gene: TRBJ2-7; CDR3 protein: CASTILWARTSGSYEQYF; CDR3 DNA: TGTGCCAGCACAATCCTTTGGGCGCGAACTAGCGGTTCCTACGAGCAGTACTTC
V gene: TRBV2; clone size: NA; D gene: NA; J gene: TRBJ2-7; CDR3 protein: CASSEAAGTAYF; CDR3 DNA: TGTGCCAGCAGTGAAGCGGCGGGGACGGCATACTTC
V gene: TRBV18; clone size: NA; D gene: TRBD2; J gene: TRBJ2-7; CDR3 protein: CASSPLELAGTSYEQYF; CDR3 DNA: TGTGCCAGCTCACCACTGGAACTAGCGGGCACCTCCTACGAGCAGTACTTC
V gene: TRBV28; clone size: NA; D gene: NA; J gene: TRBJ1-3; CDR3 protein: CASSPGNYNSGNTIYF; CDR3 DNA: TGTGCCAGCAGTCCCGGGAACTACAATTCTGGAAACACCATATATTTT
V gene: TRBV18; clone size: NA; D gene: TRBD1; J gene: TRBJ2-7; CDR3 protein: CASSPGTGVSEQYF; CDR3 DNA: TGTGCCAGCTCCCCCGGGACAGGGGTTAGCGAGCAGTACTTC
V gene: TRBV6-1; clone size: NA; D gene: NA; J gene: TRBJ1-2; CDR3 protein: CASSQDPSGVGYTF; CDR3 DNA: TGTGCCAGCTCCCAGGACCCTTCAGGGGTTGGCTACACCTTC
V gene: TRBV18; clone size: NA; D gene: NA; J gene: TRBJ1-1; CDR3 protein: CASSLQEVVAFF; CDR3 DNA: TGTGCCAGCTCTCTACAGGAGGTGGTAGCTTTCTTT
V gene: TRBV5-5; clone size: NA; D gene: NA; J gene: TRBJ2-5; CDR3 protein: CASSRLWSEGQETQYF; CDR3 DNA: TGTGCCAGCAGCCGTCTATGGAGTGAAGGCCAAGAGACCCAGTACTTC
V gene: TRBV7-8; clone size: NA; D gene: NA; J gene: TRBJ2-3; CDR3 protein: CASSFNPGADTQYF; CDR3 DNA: TGTGCCAGCAGCTTTAACCCAGGAGCAGATACGCAGTATTTT
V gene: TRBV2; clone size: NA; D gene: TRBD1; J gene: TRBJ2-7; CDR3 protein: CASMRGQGASQYF; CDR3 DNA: TGTGCCAGCATGAGGGGACAGGGGGCGAGTCAGTACTTC